This T cell receptor (beta chain) was captured by sequencing in a study of prognosis after radiotherapy for stage I lung cancer. By sample share, this clonotype is medium-sized. V lost 3 bases to trimming and J lost 4 bases; unmatched junction nucleotides: 6. The V gene's germline CDR1 is LNHDA and CDR2 SQIVND (reference sequence). This CDR3 is 14 amino acids long. Genomic DNA was subjected to two-round multiplex PCR for amplification of TCR beta CDR3. The first round of PCR was done with primers that matched each TRBV and TRBJ gene. The authors ran second-round PCR with universal primers. TCRdb reprocessed the multiplex PCR reads via MiXCR and lists one record per CDR3 protein. This table has some 13,000 distinct CDR3 sequences, 47% appearing once.

Specimen: PBMCs, collected before or after stereotactic body radiation therapy (not recorded which). V usage is TRBV19 and J usage is TRBJ2-7; TRBD2 agrees at 7 bases. This receptor was obtained from a donor aged 50 or older with non-small cell lung cancer. CDR3 bases: TGTGCCAGTAGTATCGGCGGGAGTAGGTACGAGCAGTACTTC. This sequence encodes CASSIGGSRYEQYF.